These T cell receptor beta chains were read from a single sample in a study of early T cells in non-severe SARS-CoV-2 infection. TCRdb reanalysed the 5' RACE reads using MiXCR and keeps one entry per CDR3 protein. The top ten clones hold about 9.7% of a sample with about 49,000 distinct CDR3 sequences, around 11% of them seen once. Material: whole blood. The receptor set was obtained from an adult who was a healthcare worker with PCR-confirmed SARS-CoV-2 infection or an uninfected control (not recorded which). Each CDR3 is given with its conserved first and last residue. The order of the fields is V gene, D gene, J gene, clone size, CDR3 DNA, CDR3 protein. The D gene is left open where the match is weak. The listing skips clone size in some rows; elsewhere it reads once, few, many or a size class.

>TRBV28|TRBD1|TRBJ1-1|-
TGTGCCAGCAGTCCGCCCGGGACAGGAAACACTGAAGCTTTCTTT
CASSPPGTGNTEAFF
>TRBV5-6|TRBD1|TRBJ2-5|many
TGTGCCAGCAGCTTGGGGACAGGGGCTCGACAAGAGACCCAGTACTTC
CASSLGTGARQETQYF
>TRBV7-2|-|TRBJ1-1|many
TGTGCCAGCAGTTATATTAACACTGAAGCTTTCTTT
CASSYINTEAFF
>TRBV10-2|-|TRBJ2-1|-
TGCGCCAGCAATCGCAACCTCTACAATGAGCAGTTCTTC
CASNRNLYNEQFF
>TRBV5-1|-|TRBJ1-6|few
TGCGCCAGCAGCTTGGAGGGGGGCGCGAAGTCACCCCTCCACTTT
CASSLEGGAKSPLHF
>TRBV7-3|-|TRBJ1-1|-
TGTGCCAGCAGCTTCAGCCAGAACACTGAAGCTTTCTTT
CASSFSQNTEAFF
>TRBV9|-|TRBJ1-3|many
TGTGCCAGCAGCGTAGGTGGAAACACCATATATTTT
CASSVGGNTIYF
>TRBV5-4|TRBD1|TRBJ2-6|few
TGTGCCAGCAGCCGAGACAGGGCTGGGGCCAACGTCCTGACTTTC
CASSRDRAGANVLTF
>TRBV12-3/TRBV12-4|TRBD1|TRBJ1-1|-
TGTGCCAGCAGTAGACAGGGGGATTGGGGCTTAGGCACTGAAGCTTTCTTT
CASSRQGDWGLGTEAFF
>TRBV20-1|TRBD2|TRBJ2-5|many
TGCAGTGCTAGGGTCTCTAGCGGGGGGGAGACCCAGTACTTC
CSARVSSGGETQYF
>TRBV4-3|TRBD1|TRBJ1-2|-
TGCGCCAGCAGCCAGAGAGGACAGGGTGATGGCTACACCTTC
CASSQRGQGDGYTF
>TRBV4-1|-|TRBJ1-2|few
TGCGCCAGCAGCCAAGACCGGGCTTTCTTTAACTATGGCTACACCTTC
CASSQDRAFFNYGYTF
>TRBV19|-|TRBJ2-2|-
TGTGCCAGTAGTTGGCACCACGAGCTGTTTTTT
CASSWHHELFF
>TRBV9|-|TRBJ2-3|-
TGTGCCAGCAGCGTAGGAGGCCCGGTGGCAGATACGCAGTATTTT
CASSVGGPVADTQYF
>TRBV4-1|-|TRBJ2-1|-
TGCGCCAGCAGCCCCCACCGAGAACAGAAAGAGAATGAGCAGTTCTTC
CASSPHREQKENEQFF
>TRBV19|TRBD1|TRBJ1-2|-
TGTGCCAGTAGGGCCGGGACAGGAAACAACTATGGCTACACCTTC
CASRAGTGNNYGYTF
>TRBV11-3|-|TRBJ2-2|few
TGTGCCAGCAGCTTAGACCGAACAGGGGAGCTGTTTTTT
CASSLDRTGELFF
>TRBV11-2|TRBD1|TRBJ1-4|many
TGTGCCAGCAGCCTATCTTCGGACAGGGGCAAAGAAAAACTGTTTTTT
CASSLSSDRGKEKLFF
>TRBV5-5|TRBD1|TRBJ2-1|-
TGTGCCAGCAGCGCCGCAGGACAGGGCAATGAGCAGTTCTTC
CASSAAGQGNEQFF
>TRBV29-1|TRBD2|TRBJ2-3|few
TGCAGCGTGTCCGCTAGCGGTTCTAGCACAGATACGCAGTATTTT
CSVSASGSSTDTQYF
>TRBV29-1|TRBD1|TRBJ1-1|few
TGCAGCGTTAGGACAGGGGTGAACACTGAAGCTTTCTTT
CSVRTGVNTEAFF
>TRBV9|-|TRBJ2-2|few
TGTGCCAGCAGCGCACGACAGCCCGGGGAGCTGTTTTTT
CASSARQPGELFF
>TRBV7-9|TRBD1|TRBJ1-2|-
TGTGCCAGCAGCTTCGCCGCCGGGACAGGGGTCTATGGCTACACCTTC
CASSFAAGTGVYGYTF
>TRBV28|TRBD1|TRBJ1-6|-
TGTGCCAGCAGTTTGAGACAGGGTCAATCACCCCTCCACTTT
CASSLRQGQSPLHF
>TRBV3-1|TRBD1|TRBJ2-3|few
TGTGCCAGCAGCCAAAGAGGTAGGACAGGACACACAGATACGCAGTATTTT
CASSQRGRTGHTDTQYF
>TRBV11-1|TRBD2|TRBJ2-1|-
TGTGCCAGCAGATTAGCGGGGAGGAACTTGTATGAGCAGTTCTTC
CASRLAGRNLYEQFF
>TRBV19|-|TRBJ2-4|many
TGTGCCAGTAGGAAGCGGCTTAGCCTTGAGGGACGGTACAACATTCAGTACTTC
CASRKRLSLEGRYNIQYF
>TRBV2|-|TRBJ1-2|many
TGTGCCAGCAGTGCCAAGGCCTATGGCTACACCTTC
CASSAKAYGYTF
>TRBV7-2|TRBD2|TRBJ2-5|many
TGTGCCAGCAGCCTCCAACGGGGGGGTGGATACTTC
CASSLQRGGGYF
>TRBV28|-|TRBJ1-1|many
TGTGCCAGCAGTACTGCAGTTCTCGAGGACACTGAAGCTTTCTTT
CASSTAVLEDTEAFF
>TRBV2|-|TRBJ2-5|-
TGTGCCAGCATCCACAGCGGAGAGACCCAGTACTTC
CASIHSGETQYF
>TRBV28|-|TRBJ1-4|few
TGTGCCAGCAGTTTATTCGTGGGTTTTAATGAAAAACTGTTTTTT
CASSLFVGFNEKLFF
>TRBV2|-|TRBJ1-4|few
TGTGCCAGCAGCGAAAACGGGGAAAAACTGTTTTTT
CASSENGEKLFF
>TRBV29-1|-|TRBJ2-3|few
TGCAGCGTAGCGACTCCTACTAGCACAGATACGCAGTATTTT
CSVATPTSTDTQYF
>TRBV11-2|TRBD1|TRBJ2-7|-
TGTGCCAGCAGCGTCGACAGGGTACTCTCCTACGAGCAGTACTTC
CASSVDRVLSYEQYF
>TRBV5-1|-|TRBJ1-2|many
TGCGCCAGCAGCTGGGAGAAGGTCGGGAAGAGGGGCTACACCTTC
CASSWEKVGKRGYTF
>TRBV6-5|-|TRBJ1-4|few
TGTGCCAGCAGTTACTCCCAGGCCAATGAAAAACTGTTTTTT
CASSYSQANEKLFF
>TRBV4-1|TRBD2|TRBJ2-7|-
TGCGCCAGCAGCCAAGGATTGAGACTAGCGGGGACTGCCTACGAGCAGTACTTC
CASSQGLRLAGTAYEQYF
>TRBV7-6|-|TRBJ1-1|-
TGTGCCAGCAGCTTAATACCCCGGGACGGAGTAATGAACACTGAAGCTTTCTTT
CASSLIPRDGVMNTEAFF